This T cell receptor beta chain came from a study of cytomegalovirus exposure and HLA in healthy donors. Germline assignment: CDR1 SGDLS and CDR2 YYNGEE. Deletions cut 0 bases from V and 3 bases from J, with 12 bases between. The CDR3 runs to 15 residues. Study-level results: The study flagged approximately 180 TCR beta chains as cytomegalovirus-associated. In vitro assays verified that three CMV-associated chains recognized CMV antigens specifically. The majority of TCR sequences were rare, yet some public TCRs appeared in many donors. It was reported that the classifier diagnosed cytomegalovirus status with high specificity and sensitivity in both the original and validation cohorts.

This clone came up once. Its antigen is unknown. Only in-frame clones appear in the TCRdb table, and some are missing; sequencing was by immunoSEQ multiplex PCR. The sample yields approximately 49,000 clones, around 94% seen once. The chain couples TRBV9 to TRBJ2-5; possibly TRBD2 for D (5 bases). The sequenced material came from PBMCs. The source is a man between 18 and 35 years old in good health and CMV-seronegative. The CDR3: CASSVEGRREETQYF. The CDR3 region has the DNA TGTGCCAGCAGCGTAGAAGGGAGAAGAGAAGAGACCCAGTACTTC.